One and the same sample provided the 4 T cell receptor beta chains below, sequenced in a study of blood T cell repertoires in COVID-19. TCRdb keeps only in-frame clones here, not all; method: immunoSEQ multiplex PCR. The sample lists 65,000 to 70,000 clones, 80% to 95% seen once, with approximately 2.6% in the top ten. Sequenced: peripheral blood. These TCRs come from a man in his 70s with active COVID-19.

The chain links TRBV6-5 to TRBJ1-5, with 9 bases lining up with TRBD1. Germline assignment: CDR1 MNHEY and CDR2 SVGAGI. The CDR3 has 15 amino acids. Trimming removed 6 bases from V and 6 bases from J; junction bases left unmatched: 9. CDR3 loop: CASRDTGGAGQPQHF. CDR3 DNA: TGTGCCAGCAGAGATACAGGGGGCGCAGGTCAGCCCCAGCATTTT.

The chain recombines TRBV5-5 with TRBJ1-6; D perhaps matches TRBD1 (5 bases). Germline CDR1 is SGHKS and CDR2 is YYEKEE (reference sequence). The CDR3 contains 17 residues. The ends were cut back, 2 bases at V and 8 bases at J, with 20 bases in the middle. The CDR3 reads CASSFLMRGTGDSPLHF. The CDR3 nucleotides are TGTGCCAGCAGCTTTTTGATGAGAGGGACGGGAGATTCACCCCTCCACTTT.

A single count supports this clone. The chain is built from TRBV10-2 and TRBJ2-3; 11 bases align to TRBD2. Germline CDR1 WSHSY, CDR2 SAAADI. The CDR3 is 15 residues long. With 7 bases clipped from V and 3 bases from J, the junction kept 6 bases outside the gene matches. The DNA of the CDR3 is TGCGCCAGCACCCCCGGGACTAGCGGAACAGATACGCAGTATTTT. Translation gives CASTPGTSGTDTQYF.

Only a few counts were recorded for this clone. This rearrangement joins TRBV18 to TRBJ1-1; 9 bases agree with TRBD1. With V trimmed by 5 bases and J by 6 bases, 7 bases remained unmatched. Germline CDR1 reads KGHSH; CDR2 reads LQKENI. The CDR3 sequence is 14 residues long. The CDR3 DNA is TGTGCCAGCTCATCAACTCGACAGGGGGCTGAAGCTTTCTTT. It specifies CASSSTRQGAEAFF.